Listed here are 23 T cell receptor beta chains from one sample, sequenced in a study of shared T cell receptors in the human thymus. Here immunoSEQ multiplex PCR was the method, and the copy in TCRdb shows in-frame clones only, minus some. The table has some 660,000 clones, approximately 87% seen once; the top ten hold 0.0094%. This same sample was also taken into another study, of human thymus T cells.

Sequences were obtained from thymocytes. The receptors originated from a boy under two years old with a congenital heart defect.

This chain joins TRBV4-3 and TRBJ1-1; TRBD1 might be the D (5 bases). The germline V gene encodes CDR1 LGHNA and CDR2 YSLEER. Trimming pared 4 bases from V and 1 base from J, leaving 16 bases between. The CDR3 is 16 residues long. CDR3 coding DNA: TGCGCCAGCAGCCCTCAAGGAGGGACGGGGAACACTGAAGCTTTCTTT. Residues: CASSPQGGTGNTEAFF.

V is TRBV15 and J is TRBJ2-6; D may be TRBD1 (6 bases). Germline V CDR1 and CDR2: LNHNV, YYDKDF (reference sequence). V lost 0 bases and J lost 1, with 25 bases in between. This CDR3 spans 22 amino acids. As DNA, the CDR3 is TGTGCCACCAGCAGAGATCGCCCCCCCCCGCAGGACAGCTTATCTGGGGCCAACGTCCTGACTTTC. Protein sequence: CATSRDRPPPQDSLSGANVLTF.

The chain has TRBV2 and TRBJ1-4, with 11 bases matching TRBD1. The CDR3 extends over 14 amino acids. Trimming at V came to 6 bases and at J to 7 bases, leaving 4 bases not matched to a gene. Germline values: CDR1 SNHLY, CDR2 FYNNEI. The CDR3 nucleotides are TGTGCCAGCAGGTCAGGACAGGGGGCTGAAAAACTGTTTTTT. It yields the protein CASRSGQGAEKLFF.

This clone was observed a few times. A read error may produce the germline difference seen at one junction end. The V call is TRBV7-6, the J call TRBJ1-6; TRBD1 might be the D (5 bases). The germline V gene has CDR1 SGHVS and CDR2 FNYEAQ. The CDR3 covers 15 residues. DNA for the CDR3: TGTGCCAGCAGCTTAGGCGGGGCTTATAATTCCCCCCTCCACTTT. Translating it yields CASSLGGAYNSPLHF. Full variable domain (remainder filled in from reference TRBV7-6 and TRBJ1-6): GAGVSQSPRYKVTKRGQDVALRCDPISGHVSLYWYRQALGQGPEFLTYFNYEAQQDKSGLPNDRFSAERPEGSISTLTIQRTEQRDSAMYRCASSLGGAYNSPLHFGNGTRLTVT.

V usage is TRBV16 and J usage is TRBJ2-5, with TRBD2 identical over 8 bases. Germline V gene data show CDR1 as KGHSY and CDR2 as FQNENV. The junction had 5 bases not matched to a gene; V was cut back by 0 bases and J by 2 bases. CDR3 length equals 16 residues. For the CDR3, the DNA is TGTGCCAGCAGCCAATCCCGAGCGGGGGAACAAGAGACCCAGTACTTC. This codes for CASSQSRAGEQETQYF.

This clone was detected only a few times. The chain combines TRBV6-1 with TRBJ2-7, with D perhaps TRBD1 (6 bases). The V and J ends lost 6 bases and 0 bases respectively, with 15 bases between them. This CDR3 region has 15 residues. Germline values: CDR1 MNHNS, CDR2 SASEGT. The CDR3 DNA sequence: TGTGCCAGCAGAAGTAGGGGCAGGGGCTCCTACGAGCAGTACTTC. Residues: CASRSRGRGSYEQYF.

This rearrangement joins TRBV5-1 to TRBJ2-5; 7 bases align to TRBD1. The CDR3 has 14 residues. CDR1 SGHRS and CDR2 YFSETQ come from the germline V gene. Trimming at V came to 3 bases and at J to 2 bases, leaving 4 bases not matched to a gene. In DNA form, the CDR3 reads TGCGCCAGCAGCTCGCCGGGACAGCAAGAGACCCAGTACTTC. Translation: CASSSPGQQETQYF.

This chain joins TRBV19 and TRBJ1-6; D gene ambiguous. CDR3 length equals 12 residues. Between the trimmed V and J ends, which lost 6 bases and 13 bases, there was a span of 13 bases. Germline V lookup: CDR1 LNHDA, CDR2 SQIVND (reference sequence). The CDR3 loop is CASSYLGGPLHF. CDR3 sequence (DNA): TGTGCCAGTAGCTATCTAGGTGGGCCCCTCCACTTT.

This chain joins TRBV5-6 and TRBJ1-2; TRBD1 matches 9 bases. The CDR3 is made up of 17 amino acids. V was clipped by 3 bases and J by 8 bases; unmatched bases: 17. Germline values: CDR1 SGHDT, CDR2 YYEEEE. This CDR3 is CASSSKSQIQGATGYTF. The CDR3 DNA reads as TGTGCCAGCAGCTCTAAGAGTCAGATACAGGGGGCGACGGGCTACACCTTC. Variable domain in full (rest from reference TRBV5-6 and TRBJ1-2): DAGVTQSPTHLIKTRGQQVTLRCSPKSGHDTVSWYQQALGQGPQFIFQYYEEEERQRGNFPDRFSGHQFPNYSSELNVNALLLGDSALYLCASSSKSQIQGATGYTFGSGTRLTVV.

J is TRBJ2-4 and V is TRBV4-1; 9 bases align to TRBD2. The CDR3 runs 17 residues. Germline V gene lookup returns CDR1 MGHRA and CDR2 YSYEKL. Trimming removed 3 bases from V and 2 bases from J; junction bases left unmatched: 8. CDR3 bases: TGCGCCAGCAGCCAGGGGGCGGGGGGGCGTCCCAAAAACATTCAGTACTTC. This gives the protein CASSQGAGGRPKNIQYF.

The chain combines TRBV5-1 with TRBJ2-7, with TRBD1 identical over 8 bases. Germline assignment: CDR1 SGHRS and CDR2 YFSETQ. The CDR3 runs 12 residues. Trimming at V came to 5 bases and at J to 3 bases, leaving 1 base not matched to a gene. The CDR3 region has the DNA TGCGCCAGCAGGGGACAGGACTACGAGCAGTACTTC. Its protein product is CASRGQDYEQYF.

This rearrangement joins TRBV6-1 to TRBJ1-3, with D unclear. Germline V CDR1 and CDR2: MNHNS, SASEGT. V was shortened by 2 bases and J by 0 bases, with 8 bases between the two germline ends. The CDR3 has 15 residues. The CDR3: CASSERDSSGNTIYF. For the CDR3, the DNA is TGTGCCAGCAGTGAACGGGATTCCTCTGGAAACACCATATATTTT.

This chain connects TRBV5-4 to TRBJ2-7, with 8 bases matching TRBD1. The germline gives CDR1 SGHNT, CDR2 YYREEE (reference sequence). V was clipped by 4 bases and J by 0 bases; unmatched bases: 6. The CDR3 contains 15 residues. The DNA of the CDR3 is TGTGCCAGCAGCACGCGCGACAGGGGCTCCTACGAGCAGTACTTC. Amino acid sequence: CASSTRDRGSYEQYF. Combining the CDR3 with reference TRBV5-4 and TRBJ2-7 gives the whole variable domain ETGVTQSPTHLIKTRGQQVTLRCSSQSGHNTVSWYQQALGQGPQFIFQYYREEENGRGNFPPRFSGLQFPNYSSELNVNALELDDSALYLCASSTRDRGSYEQYFGPGTRLTVT.

J is TRBJ2-7 and V is TRBV4-3; D possibly corresponds to TRBD2 (6 bases). Germline V gives CDR1 LGHNA, CDR2 YSLEER. With 0 bases removed from V and 0 bases from J, the gap between germline ends came to 15 bases. The CDR3 covers 17 residues. The CDR3, as DNA: TGCGCCAGCAGCCAAGACCTCCGGGACTCAAGCTCCTACGAGCAGTACTTC. This translates into CASSQDLRDSSSYEQYF.

The chain carries TRBV27 and TRBJ1-1, with D possibly matching TRBD1 (6 bases). Trimming took off 5 bases at V and 1 base at J, with 14 bases between the two ends. The CDR3 runs 15 residues. CDR1 and CDR2 (germline): MNHEY, SMNVEV (reference sequence). The CDR3 loop reads CASSPSRGANTEAFF. The CDR3 DNA reads as TGTGCCAGCAGTCCCTCCCGGGGGGCGAACACTGAAGCTTTCTTT.

This rearrangement joins TRBV7-9 to TRBJ2-7, with TRBD2 identical over 11 bases. This CDR3 spans 16 amino acids. Germline loops: CDR1 SEHNR, CDR2 FQNEAQ (reference sequence). Trimming at V came to 4 bases and at J to 1 base, leaving 6 bases not matched to a gene. CDR3: CASSYGTSGPSYEQYF. The CDR3 DNA is TGTGCCAGCAGCTACGGGACTAGCGGCCCTTCCTACGAGCAGTACTTC.

This chain uses TRBV18 with TRBJ2-7, with 14 bases identical to TRBD2. There are 15 residues in the CDR3. After removal of 6 bases from V and 7 bases from J, the junction contained 8 bases not matched to a gene. CDR1 is KGHSH, CDR2 LQKENI, per germline. CDR3 residues: CASSPGLAGAREQYF. The CDR3, as DNA: TGTGCCAGCTCCCCGGGACTAGCGGGAGCGCGTGAGCAGTACTTC.

The rearrangement links TRBV29-1 to TRBJ2-7; 7 bases match TRBD2. The V and J ends lost 5 bases and 5 bases, in that order; junction bases with no gene match: 6. Germline V gene data show CDR1 as SQVTM and CDR2 as ANQGSEA. The length of the CDR3 is 12 residues. The CDR3, as DNA: TGCAGCGTTCTGAGCGGGATCAACGAGCAGTACTTC. This codes for CSVLSGINEQYF.

The V call is TRBV7-9, the J call TRBJ1-4; possible D gene TRBD1, 5 bases. V lost 1 base and J 8 bases, leaving 5 bases between the germline ends. This CDR3 spans 12 amino acids. Germline CDR1 and CDR2: SEHNR and FQNEAQ (reference sequence). The CDR3 here is CASSLDREKLFF. The CDR3 nucleotides are TGTGCCAGCAGCTTAGACAGGGAAAAACTGTTTTTT.

The CDR3 spells CASSLRTESSYEQYF. The CDR3 DNA follows: TGTGCCAGCAGCTTACGTACGGAGAGCTCCTACGAGCAGTACTTC. The rearrangement joins TRBV7-2 to TRBJ2-7; D not resolved. Trimming took off 2 bases at V and 0 bases at J, with 11 bases between the two ends. Germline CDR1 is SGHTA and CDR2 is FQGNSA. The CDR3 extends over 15 amino acids.

This clone has a single count. The rearrangement joins TRBV6-6 to TRBJ1-2, with 7 bases identical to TRBD1. CDR1 is MNHNY, CDR2 SVGAGI, per germline (reference sequence). Trimming at V came to 2 bases and at J to 6 bases, leaving 9 bases not matched to a gene. The CDR3 runs to 15 residues. The chain's CDR3 is CASSYEQAGGDGYTF. As DNA, the CDR3 is TGTGCCAGCAGTTACGAACAGGCAGGGGGTGATGGCTACACCTTC.

The chain's CDR3 is CASVGGTNYGYTF. The CDR3 DNA sequence: TGTGCCAGCGTCGGCGGGACCAACTATGGCTACACCTTC. V and J are TRBV7-6 and TRBJ1-2; a weak D match, TRBD1 (5 bases). The CDR3 has 13 amino acids. Deletions cut 8 bases from V and 2 bases from J, with 12 bases between. Germline V gene lookup returns CDR1 SGHVS and CDR2 FNYEAQ.

In this sample, this clone turned up a few times. The rearrangement links TRBV4-3 to TRBJ2-7, with 8 bases lining up with TRBD1. In germline, CDR1 is LGHNA, CDR2 YSLEER. The J segment lost 4 bases and the V segment lost 3 bases, leaving 11 bases of the junction unmatched. There are 16 residues in the CDR3. CDR3 region: CASSHISGTGAYEQYF. The CDR3 nucleotides are TGCGCCAGCAGCCACATTTCTGGGACAGGAGCATACGAGCAGTACTTC.